This T cell receptor beta chain is from a study of T cells in Graves' hyperthyroidism and ophthalmopathy. Study results and caveats: In blood, most of the thyroid clonotypes expanded above 0.001 were also present.

What was amplified from RNA transcripts were TCR beta CDR3 regions. The primer set for the first-round RT-PCR of the TCR CDR3 was HTBI. Via MiXCR, TCRdb re-called the multiplex PCR reads, giving one row per CDR3 protein. The table records about 700,000 distinct CDR3 sequences, just under 45% of them present only once. A note on this clonotype: Its target is not known.

Germline CDR1 is KGHDR and CDR2 is SFDVKD. CDR3 size: 16 residues. V shed 3 bases and J shed 9 bases, with 22 bases lying between them. V usage is TRBV24-1 and J usage is TRBJ2-5; D possibly matches TRBD1 or TRBD2 (7 bases each). The source is an adult man with Graves' disease, either hyperthyroidism or ophthalmopathy (not recorded which). Sequencing used peripheral blood or thyroid tissue (not recorded which). The CDR3 reads CATSDNQGGSDQPQYF. The CDR3 coding sequence is TGTGCCACCAGTGATAATCAGGGGGGGTCGGACCAGCCCCAGTACTTC.